The 23 T cell receptor beta chains given below trace back to one sample, sequenced in a study of T cell changes during pregnancy in multiple sclerosis. Generated by immunoSEQ multiplex PCR, the TCRdb table keeps only in-frame clones and is missing some. The sample has fewer than 100,000 clones, approximately 91% seen once. This sample comprised peripheral blood, obtained before pregnancy. All receptors derive from a female donor with multiple sclerosis, enrolled in a pregnancy study.

There are a few counts of this clone. The rearrangement joins TRBV25-1 to TRBJ1-1, with a weak D call TRBD1 (5 bases). V gave up 5 bases and J gave up 0 bases, with 7 bases separating them. This CDR3 has 13 amino acids. Germline-derived CDR1 and CDR2 are MGHDK and SYGVNS. CDR3 sequence (DNA): TGTGCCAGCAGTAGACAGATGAACACTGAAGCTTTCTTT. Protein: CASSRQMNTEAFF.

The chain has TRBV6-5 and TRBJ2-1, with D perhaps matching TRBD1 (5 bases). Trimming left V 2 bases short and J 7 bases short, with 15 bases between. The CDR3 runs to 15 residues. In germline, CDR1 is MNHEY, CDR2 SVGAGI. This CDR3 reads CASSYAWKGENEQFF. The CDR3 DNA sequence: TGTGCCAGCAGTTACGCTTGGAAAGGGGAAAATGAGCAGTTCTTC.

The rearrangement joins TRBV7-9 to TRBJ2-7; no clear D. Germline CDR1 is SEHNR and CDR2 is FQNEAQ (reference sequence). The CDR3 runs 13 residues. Trimming shortened V by 4 bases and J by 7 bases, and 14 bases separated the two germline ends. The CDR3 region is CASSSPPTSEQYF. The CDR3 DNA sequence: TGTGCCAGCAGCTCCCCCCCTACGAGTGAGCAGTACTTC.

V and J are TRBV5-1 and TRBJ1-3, with 7 bases lining up with TRBD1. J lost 0 bases, V lost 5 bases, and 8 bases had no gene match. Germline V gene data show CDR1 as SGHRS and CDR2 as YFSETQ. CDR3 length: 16 amino acids. CDR3 loop: CASSRDSSISGNTIYF. In DNA, the CDR3 is TGCGCCAGCAGTCGGGACAGTTCTATCTCTGGAAACACCATATATTTT.

This chain connects TRBV6-5 to TRBJ1-1; 8 nucleotides align to TRBD1. Germline lookup yields CDR1 MNHEY and CDR2 SVGAGI. Unmatched junction bases numbered 17, after V lost 4 bases and J lost 10 bases. The CDR3 runs to 16 residues. DNA for the CDR3: TGTGCCAGCAGTTCGAATCCTGGGACAGGCCCGTTTCGAGCTTTCTTT. Translating it yields CASSSNPGTGPFRAFF.

The V call is TRBV5-1, the J call TRBJ1-1; TRBD1 is a possible D gene (6 bases). In germline, CDR1 is SGHRS, CDR2 YFSETQ. The V end lost 4 bases, the J end lost 1 base, and 17 bases lay between the germline ends. The CDR3 has 16 amino acids. As DNA, the CDR3 is TGCGCCAGCAGCCCACACAGGGTACTACAGAACACTGAAGCTTTCTTT. The encoded protein is CASSPHRVLQNTEAFF.

The V and J genes are TRBV7-9 and TRBJ2-1, with D possibly matching TRBD1 (7 bases). V lost 5 bases and J 8 bases, leaving 16 bases between the germline ends. The CDR3 length is 14 residues. Germline loops: CDR1 SEHNR, CDR2 FQNEAQ (reference sequence). DNA for the CDR3: TGTGCCAGCAGCCGCAGGGGGGCTGTGGATGAGCAGTTCTTC. The encoded protein is CASSRRGAVDEQFF.

V usage is TRBV7-3 and J usage is TRBJ1-1; 8 bases match TRBD1. The CDR3 has 13 residues. Unmatched junction bases numbered 4, after V lost 6 bases and J lost 4 bases. CDR1 and CDR2 (germline): SGHTA, FQGTGA. The CDR3 here is CASRTGVGTEAFF. The CDR3 nucleotides are TGTGCCAGCAGGACAGGGGTTGGCACTGAAGCTTTCTTT.

This chain uses TRBV30 with TRBJ2-1; 7 positions match TRBD1. Germline loops: CDR1 GTSNPN, CDR2 SVGIG (reference sequence). This CDR3 has 15 amino acids. CDR3 protein: CARGGGERTYNEQFF. As DNA, the CDR3 is TGTGCTCGAGGGGGCGGCGAGAGAACTTACAATGAGCAGTTCTTC.

In its sample, this clone was seen once. V gene TRBV11-2 combines with J gene TRBJ1-2; D may be TRBD1 (6 bases). The CDR3 contains 13 residues. V was pared by 5 bases and J by 3 bases, with 10 bases between. Germline V gene sequence: CDR1 SGHAT, CDR2 FQNNGV. CDR3 loop: CASSQGSHYGYTF. The CDR3 DNA reads TGTGCCAGCAGCCAGGGGAGTCACTATGGCTACACCTTC.

V usage is TRBV5-1 and J usage is TRBJ2-3; D may be TRBD2 (5 bases). CDR3 length equals 15 residues. Germline CDR1 and CDR2: SGHRS and YFSETQ. Trimming pared 0 bases from V and 4 bases from J, leaving 12 bases between. Here the CDR3 reads CASSLDFGGADTQYF. The DNA for the CDR3 is TGCGCCAGCAGCTTGGACTTTGGAGGCGCAGATACGCAGTATTTT.

V and J are TRBV5-1 and TRBJ1-2, with D possibly TRBD1 on 5 matching bases. This CDR3 comprises 16 residues. The germline V gene encodes CDR1 SGHRS and CDR2 YFSETQ. With 4 bases removed from V and 4 bases from J, the gap between germline ends came to 20 bases. CDR3 nucleotides: TGCGCCAGCAGCAAGAATGGCGCAGGGACTCTCTATGGCTACACCTTC. It is translated as CASSKNGAGTLYGYTF.

This clone was seen more than once but under ten times. This chain connects TRBV29-1 to TRBJ1-2; D is perhaps TRBD1 (5 bases). Trimming shortened V by 3 bases and J by 4 bases, and 9 bases separated the two germline ends. Germline CDR1 and CDR2: SQVTM and ANQGSEA. The CDR3 is 12 residues long. The CDR3 DNA reads TGCAGCGTTGACGGGGGGGGCTATGGCTACACCTTC. Amino acid sequence: CSVDGGGYGYTF.

The chain joins TRBV6-5 to TRBJ1-5; no clear D. This CDR3 has 15 residues. Per germline, CDR1 MNHEY and CDR2 SVGAGI. The V and J ends lost 6 bases and 7 bases respectively, with 19 bases between them. The CDR3 sequence: CASSPRPRPVQPQHF. CDR3 sequence (DNA): TGTGCCAGCAGCCCTAGACCTCGCCCGGTGCAGCCCCAGCATTTT.

The V call is TRBV28, the J call TRBJ2-5; 7 bases agree with TRBD2. The V and J ends lost 6 bases and 1 base, in that order; junction bases with no gene match: 5. The CDR3 has 14 amino acids. Germline CDR1 MDHEN, CDR2 SYDVKM. CDR3 sequence: CASRTPSGQETQYF. The CDR3 nucleotides are TGTGCCAGCAGAACCCCTAGCGGCCAAGAGACCCAGTACTTC.

The J gene is TRBJ1-2, the V gene TRBV30; unclear D gene. Deletions cut 2 bases from V and 2 bases from J, with 6 bases between. This CDR3 has 12 residues. Germline CDR1 is GTSNPN and CDR2 is SVGIG (reference sequence). The CDR3 sequence: CAWSRGNYGYTF. In DNA, the CDR3 is TGTGCCTGGAGTCGGGGAAACTATGGCTACACCTTC.

This clone was seen only a few times. The chain combines TRBV18 with TRBJ1-5, with TRBD1 matching 12 bases. V lost 8 bases and J lost 5; bases outside the gene matches: 4. The CDR3 totals 14 residues. Germline V gene data show CDR1 as KGHSH and CDR2 as LQKENI. The CDR3, as DNA: TGTGCCAGCGAGGGACAGGGGGCGGATCAGCCCCAGCATTTT. Protein: CASEGQGADQPQHF.

CDR3 loop: CASRGGGTYEQYF. The CDR3 region has the DNA TGTGCCAGCAGGGGAGGGGGAACCTACGAGCAGTACTTC. The chain is built from TRBV2 and TRBJ2-7; D perhaps matches TRBD2 (7 bases). Germline CDR1 is SNHLY and CDR2 is FYNNEI. V was shortened by 6 bases and J by 2 bases, with 11 bases between the two germline ends. This CDR3 region has 13 residues.

The V call is TRBV4-3, the J call TRBJ2-3; 9 bases match TRBD2. The CDR3 consists of 17 residues. J was trimmed by 4 bases and V by 0 bases; bases with no gene match: 8. Germline CDR1 LGHNA, CDR2 YSLEER. The CDR3 DNA sequence: TGCGCCAGCAGCCAAGAAACTACGCGGGGGGGCCCAGATACGCAGTATTTT. This gives the protein CASSQETTRGGPDTQYF.

J is TRBJ1-2 and V is TRBV10-2; 10 positions match TRBD1. This CDR3 has 13 amino acids. Germline V lookup: CDR1 WSHSY, CDR2 SAAADI. V lost 6 bases, J lost 5 bases, and 3 bases stayed unmatched. The CDR3 protein is CASRWTGGYGYTF. In DNA, the CDR3 is TGCGCCAGCAGGTGGACAGGGGGGTATGGCTACACCTTC.

The gene calls are TRBV4-1 and TRBJ1-2; maybe TRBD1 (6 bases). The CDR3 is 15 amino acids. V gave up 4 bases and J gave up 6 bases, with 18 bases separating them. The germline CDR1 and CDR2 sequences are MGHRA and YSYEKL. This CDR3 is CASSLGGGGAHGYTF. For the CDR3, the DNA is TGCGCCAGCAGCCTGGGCGGGGGGGGCGCCCATGGCTACACCTTC.

With regard to this clone: A read error may account for a junction end that differs from germline. The chain uses TRBV7-7 and TRBJ2-3; TRBD2 agrees at 8 bases. Germline CDR1 SSHAT, CDR2 FNYEAQ (reference sequence). The CDR3 spans 14 residues. The CDR3 reads CASSQTSGTDTQYF. In nucleotides, the CDR3 is TGTGCTAGCAGCCAGACTAGCGGCACAGATACGCAGTATTTT.

J is TRBJ1-1 and V is TRBV19, with 7 bases matching TRBD1. CDR1 and CDR2 from the germline V gene are LNHDA and SQIVND (reference sequence). The CDR3 has 14 amino acids. V dropped 6 bases and J dropped 3; count of bases not matched to a gene: 7. The CDR3 DNA follows: TGTGCCAGTAGACGGACAGGAGGGGACACTGAAGCTTTCTTT. Its translation is CASRRTGGDTEAFF.